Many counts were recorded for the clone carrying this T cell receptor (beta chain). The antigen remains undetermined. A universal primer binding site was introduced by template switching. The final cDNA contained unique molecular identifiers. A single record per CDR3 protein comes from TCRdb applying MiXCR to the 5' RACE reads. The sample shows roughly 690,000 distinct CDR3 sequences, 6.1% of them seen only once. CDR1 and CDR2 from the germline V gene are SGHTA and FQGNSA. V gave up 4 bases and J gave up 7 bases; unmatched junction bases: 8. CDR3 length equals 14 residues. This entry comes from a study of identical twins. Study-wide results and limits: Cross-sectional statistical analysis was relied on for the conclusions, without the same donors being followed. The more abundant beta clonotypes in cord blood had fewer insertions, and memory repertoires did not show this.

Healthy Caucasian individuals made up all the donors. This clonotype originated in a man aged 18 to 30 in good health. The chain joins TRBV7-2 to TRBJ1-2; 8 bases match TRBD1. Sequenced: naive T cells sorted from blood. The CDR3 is CASSSDRGLVGYTF. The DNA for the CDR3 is TGTGCCAGCAGCTCCGACAGGGGTTTGGTTGGCTACACCTTC.